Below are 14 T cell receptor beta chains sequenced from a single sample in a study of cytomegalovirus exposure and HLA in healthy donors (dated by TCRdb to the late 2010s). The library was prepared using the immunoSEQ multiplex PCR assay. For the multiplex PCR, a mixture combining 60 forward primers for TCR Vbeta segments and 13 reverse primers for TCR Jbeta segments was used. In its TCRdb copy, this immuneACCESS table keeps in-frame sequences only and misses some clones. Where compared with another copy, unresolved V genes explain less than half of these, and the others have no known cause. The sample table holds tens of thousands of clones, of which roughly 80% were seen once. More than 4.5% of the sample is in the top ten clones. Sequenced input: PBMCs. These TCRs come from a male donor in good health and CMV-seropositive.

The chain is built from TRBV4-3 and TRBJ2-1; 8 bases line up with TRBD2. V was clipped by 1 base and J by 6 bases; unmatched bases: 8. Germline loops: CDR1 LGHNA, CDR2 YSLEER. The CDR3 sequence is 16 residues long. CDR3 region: CASSQGAGGGGNEQFF. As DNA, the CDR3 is TGCGCCAGCAGCCAAGGGGCGGGGGGCGGGGGCAATGAGCAGTTCTTC.

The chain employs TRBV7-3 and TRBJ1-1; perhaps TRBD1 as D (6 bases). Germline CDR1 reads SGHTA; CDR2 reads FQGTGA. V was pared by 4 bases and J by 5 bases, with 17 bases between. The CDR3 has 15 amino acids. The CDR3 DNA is TGTGCCAGCAGCTATCAACAGGGTAGTTGGACTGAAGCTTTCTTT. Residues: CASSYQQGSWTEAFF.

CDR3 in DNA: TGTGCCAGTAGTGGGACAGGTAGCAATCAGCCCCAGCATTTT. This translates into CASSGTGSNQPQHF. The V and J genes are TRBV19 and TRBJ1-5; TRBD1 agrees at 8 bases. V shed 5 bases, J shed 0 bases, and the junction held 0 bases outside the gene matches. CDR1 is LNHDA and CDR2 is SQIVND in the germline V gene (reference sequence). The CDR3 consists of 14 residues.

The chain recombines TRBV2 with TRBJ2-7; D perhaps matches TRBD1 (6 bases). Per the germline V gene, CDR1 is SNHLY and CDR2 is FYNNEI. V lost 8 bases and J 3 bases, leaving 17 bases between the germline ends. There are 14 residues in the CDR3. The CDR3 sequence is CASSGQRGDYEQYF. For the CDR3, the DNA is TGTGCCAGCTCGGGACAAAGAGGGGACTACGAGCAGTACTTC.

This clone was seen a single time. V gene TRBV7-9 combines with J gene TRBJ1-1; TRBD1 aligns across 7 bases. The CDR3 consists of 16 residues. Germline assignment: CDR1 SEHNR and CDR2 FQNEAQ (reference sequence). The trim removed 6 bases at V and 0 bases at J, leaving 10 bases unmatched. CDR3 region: CASSPRQGNMNTEAFF. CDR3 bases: TGTGCCAGCAGTCCCCGACAGGGTAACATGAACACTGAAGCTTTCTTT.

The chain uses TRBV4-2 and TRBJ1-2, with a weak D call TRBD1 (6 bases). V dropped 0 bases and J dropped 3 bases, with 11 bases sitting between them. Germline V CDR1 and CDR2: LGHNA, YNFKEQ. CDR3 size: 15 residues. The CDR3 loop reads CASSQDRGGYYGYTF. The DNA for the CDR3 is TGTGCCAGCAGCCAAGACAGGGGAGGGTACTATGGCTACACCTTC.

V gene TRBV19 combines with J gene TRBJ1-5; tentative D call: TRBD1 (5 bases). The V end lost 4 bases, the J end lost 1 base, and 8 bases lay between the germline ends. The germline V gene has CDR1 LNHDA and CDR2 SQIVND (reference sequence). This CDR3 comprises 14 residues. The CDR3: CASSRRQSNQPQHF. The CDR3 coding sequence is TGTGCCAGTAGTAGGAGACAGAGCAATCAGCCCCAGCATTTT.

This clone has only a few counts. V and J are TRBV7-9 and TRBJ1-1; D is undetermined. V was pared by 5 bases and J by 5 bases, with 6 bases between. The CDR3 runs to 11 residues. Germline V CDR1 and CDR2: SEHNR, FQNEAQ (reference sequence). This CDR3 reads CASSPGTEAFF. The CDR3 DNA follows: TGTGCCAGCAGCCCGGGGACTGAAGCTTTCTTT.

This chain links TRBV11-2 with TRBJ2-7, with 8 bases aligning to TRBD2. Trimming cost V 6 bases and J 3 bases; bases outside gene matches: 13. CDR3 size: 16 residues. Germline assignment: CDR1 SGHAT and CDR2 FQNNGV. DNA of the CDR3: TGTGCCAGCAGGAGATCCGGCGGGGGGCGAAGCTACGAGCAGTACTTC. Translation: CASRRSGGGRSYEQYF.

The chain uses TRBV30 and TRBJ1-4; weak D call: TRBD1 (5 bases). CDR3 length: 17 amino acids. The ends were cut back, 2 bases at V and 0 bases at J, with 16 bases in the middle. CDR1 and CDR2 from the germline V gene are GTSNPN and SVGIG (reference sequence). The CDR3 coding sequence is TGTGCCTGGAGTCGCATGCCCCCGGGGGCAACTAATGAAAAACTGTTTTTT. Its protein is CAWSRMPPGATNEKLFF.

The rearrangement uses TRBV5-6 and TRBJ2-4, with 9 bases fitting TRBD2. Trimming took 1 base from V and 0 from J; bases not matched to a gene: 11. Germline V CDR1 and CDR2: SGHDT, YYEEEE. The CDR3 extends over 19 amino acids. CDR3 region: CASSLQASGALGAKNIQYF. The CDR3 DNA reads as TGTGCCAGCAGCTTGCAAGCTAGCGGGGCCCTAGGAGCCAAAAACATTCAGTACTTC.

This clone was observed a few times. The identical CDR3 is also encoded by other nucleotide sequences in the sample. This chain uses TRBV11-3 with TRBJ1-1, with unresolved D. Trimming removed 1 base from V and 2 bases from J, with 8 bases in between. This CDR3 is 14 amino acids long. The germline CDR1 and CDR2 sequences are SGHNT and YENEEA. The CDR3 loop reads CASSLGRGNTEAFF. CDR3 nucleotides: TGTGCCAGCAGCTTAGGGAGAGGAAACACTGAAGCTTTCTTT.

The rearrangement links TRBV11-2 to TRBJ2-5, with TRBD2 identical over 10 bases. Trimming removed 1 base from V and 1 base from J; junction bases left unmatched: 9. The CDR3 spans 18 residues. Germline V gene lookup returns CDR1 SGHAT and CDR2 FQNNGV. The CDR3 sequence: CASSLAPGTSASQETQYF. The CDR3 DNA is TGTGCCAGCAGCTTAGCGCCCGGGACTAGCGCCTCCCAAGAGACCCAGTACTTC. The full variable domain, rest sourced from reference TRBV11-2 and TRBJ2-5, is EAGVAQSPRYKIIEKRQSVAFWCNPISGHATLYWYQQILGQGPKLLIQFQNNGVVDDSQLPKDRFSAERLKGVDSTLKIQPAKLEDSAVYLCASSLAPGTSASQETQYFGPGTRLLVL.

CDR3: CASNPGTGNYNEQFF. The CDR3 DNA follows: TGTGCCAGCAACCCCGGGACAGGGAACTACAATGAGCAGTTCTTC. J is TRBJ2-1 and V is TRBV9; TRBD1 aligns across 9 bases. The length of the CDR3 is 15 residues. CDR1 and CDR2 from the germline V gene are SGDLS and YYNGEE. Losses at the gene ends were 6 bases for V and 3 bases for J; bases not matched to a gene: 7.